This TCR beta chain was documented in a study of blood T cell repertoires in COVID-19. Study context: Material from acute and convalescent COVID-19 was sourced from the United States, Italy and Spain. Sources were T cells, B-cell-depleted T cells, or PBMCs; the material itself was cDNA or gDNA.

This clone was counted between two and nine times. V was pared by 4 bases and J by 7 bases, with 13 bases between. Germline CDR1 MDHEN, CDR2 SYDVKM. This CDR3 has 13 amino acids. In the authors' workflow: Estimated nucleated cell counts came from reference gene primer amplification. Using immunoSEQ multiplex PCR, the repertoire was profiled, and TCRdb retains in-frame clones only, with some absent. V and J calls plus clone size are reproduced from that table; the DNA served to infer D and trimming. The data contain about 260,000 clones, roughly 88% of them singletons. The sequence was collected from a human donor in a cohort sampled during active COVID-19. The gene calls are TRBV28 and TRBJ1-2; D gene uncertain. The sample taken for sequencing was peripheral blood. CDR3 sequence: CASSSGFLSGYTF. Here the CDR3 DNA reads TGTGCCAGCAGTTCCGGGTTCCTTTCTGGCTACACCTTC.